These 21 T cell receptor beta chains originate from one sample sequenced in a study of radiotherapy plus CTLA-4 blockade in lung cancer (dated by TCRdb to the late 2010s). Libraries were built with the immunoSEQ multiplex PCR assay. Drawn from immuneACCESS, this table holds only the in-frame rearrangements with V and J called that TCRdb kept. Clones are partly lost; checked studies trace under half to an unresolved V gene and leave the rest unexplained. The table for this sample lists approximately 39,000 clones; around 77% of them were counted only once. Of the sample, about a tenth is held by the ten largest clones. Sequencing was performed on peripheral blood, taken from a patient treated with radiotherapy plus ipilimumab. The receptors were gathered from a human donor with non-small cell lung cancer who had stable disease on radiotherapy plus ipilimumab.

The chain employs TRBV28 and TRBJ2-7, with 7 bases lining up with TRBD1. With V trimmed by 2 bases and J by 5 bases, 6 bases remained unmatched. CDR3 length: 14 residues. Per germline, CDR1 MDHEN and CDR2 SYDVKM. CDR3: CASSLQTGVNEQYF. In nucleotides, the CDR3 is TGTGCCAGCAGTTTACAAACAGGGGTCAACGAGCAGTACTTC.

This clone was picked up a small number of times. The chain uses TRBV9 and TRBJ2-3; 15 nucleotides align to TRBD2. Germline loops: CDR1 SGDLS, CDR2 YYNGEE. The CDR3 runs 15 residues. Germline trimming cut 2 bases from V and 10 bases from J; bases unmatched to any gene: 5. In DNA form, the CDR3 reads TGTGCCAGCAGCGTCGGGACTAGCGGGGGGTTGGCGCAGTATTTT. Residues: CASSVGTSGGLAQYF.

This chain joins TRBV5-8 and TRBJ1-2, with D unresolved. From germline, CDR1 is SGHTS and CDR2 YDEGEE. The CDR3 totals 16 residues. Trimming removed 4 bases at V and 4 bases at J, with 20 bases between. This CDR3 reads CASSHLDWAASYGYTF. The CDR3 nucleotides read TGTGCCAGCAGCCACCTTGATTGGGCCGCAAGCTATGGCTACACCTTC.

The chain is built from TRBV5-1 and TRBJ2-5, with D possibly TRBD2 on 5 matching bases. This CDR3 has 13 residues. Germline V gene data show CDR1 as SGHRS and CDR2 as YFSETQ. Deletions cut 4 bases from V and 4 bases from J, with 11 bases between. The CDR3 DNA reads TGCGCCAGCAGCGTGCCGGGGATAGAGACCCAGTACTTC. Its translation: CASSVPGIETQYF. The full variable domain, its missing parts supplied by reference TRBV5-1 and TRBJ2-5, is KAGVTQTPRYLIKTRGQQVTLSCSPISGHRSVSWYQQTPGQGLQFLFEYFSETQRNKGNFPGRFSGRQFSNSRSEMNVSTLELGDSALYLCASSVPGIETQYFGPGTRLLVL.

The V gene is TRBV7-8, the J gene TRBJ2-5, with 7 bases that match TRBD2. There are 17 residues in the CDR3. Germline loops: CDR1 SGHVS, CDR2 FQNEAQ. V trimming: 1 base; J trimming: 4 bases; junction bases outside the gene matches: 12. The CDR3 DNA sequence: TGTGCCAGCAGCTTAGGTTTGCCGGGGGGTTCTGGAGAGACCCAGTACTTC. Encoded protein: CASSLGLPGGSGETQYF.

The V call is TRBV4-1, the J call TRBJ2-7; 10 nucleotides agree with TRBD2. After removal of 4 bases from V and 2 bases from J, the junction contained 5 bases not matched to a gene. The CDR3 consists of 15 residues. Per germline, CDR1 MGHRA and CDR2 YSYEKL. The CDR3 DNA is TGCGCCAGCAGCCCGGGCACTAGCGGGGCCTACGAGCAGTACTTC. Protein: CASSPGTSGAYEQYF.

This chain joins TRBV10-3 and TRBJ2-3, with 7 bases lining up with TRBD1. This CDR3 comprises 12 residues. Germline CDR1 and CDR2: ENHRY and SYGVKD. Unmatched junction bases numbered 3, after V lost 11 bases and J lost 1 base. As DNA, the CDR3 is TGTGCCGTTCAGGGGGGCACAGATACGCAGTATTTT. Its protein is CAVQGGTDTQYF.

The V gene is TRBV9, the J gene TRBJ1-2; no clear D gene. In germline, CDR1 is SGDLS, CDR2 YYNGEE. The CDR3 sequence is 15 residues long. The V and J ends lost 0 bases and 2 bases respectively, with 11 bases between them. The CDR3 loop is CASSVASSRNYGYTF. In DNA, the CDR3 is TGTGCCAGCAGCGTAGCTTCTAGCAGAAACTATGGCTACACCTTC.

This clone was recorded a few times. V is TRBV9 and J is TRBJ1-6; 7 bases align to TRBD1. The CDR3 runs to 13 residues. The V gene's germline CDR1 is SGDLS and CDR2 YYNGEE. V gave up 4 bases and J gave up 8 bases; unmatched junction bases: 3. DNA for the CDR3: TGTGCCAGCAGCTTCGGACAGGATTCACCCCTCCACTTT. It translates to CASSFGQDSPLHF.

The chain uses TRBV7-8 and TRBJ2-1; 14 nucleotides line up with TRBD2. From germline, CDR1 is SGHVS and CDR2 FQNEAQ. The V segment lost 0 bases and the J segment 7 bases; nucleotides outside the gene matches: 11. The CDR3 has 19 residues. The CDR3 coding sequence is TGTGCCAGCAGCTTAGCGCGACGACTAGCGGGGGGGAAGAAAAATGAGCAGTTCTTC. This encodes CASSLARRLAGGKKNEQFF.

This clone was counted only a few times. The rearrangement joins TRBV7-2 to TRBJ2-1; no firm D call. Germline values: CDR1 SGHTA, CDR2 FQGNSA. V lost 5 bases, J lost 0 bases, and 11 bases lay in between. The CDR3 has 15 amino acids. The CDR3 reads CASSAQLSSYNEQFF. CDR3 nucleotide sequence: TGTGCCAGCAGCGCGCAATTGAGCTCCTACAATGAGCAGTTCTTC.

This chain joins TRBV9 and TRBJ1-5; D is unresolved. There are 9 residues in the CDR3. Germline V gives CDR1 SGDLS, CDR2 YYNGEE. V gave up 9 bases and J gave up 6 bases, with 4 bases separating them. CDR3 amino acids: CATCQPQHF. For the CDR3, the DNA is TGTGCCACCTGTCAGCCCCAGCATTTT.

In its sample, this clone was seen a few times. V gene TRBV5-1 combines with J gene TRBJ2-1, with TRBD1 matching 10 bases. V shed 0 bases and J 7 bases; nucleotides not matched to a gene: 13. The CDR3 has 18 amino acids. Germline-derived CDR1 and CDR2 are SGHRS and YFSETQ. The CDR3 spells CASSLGPFRDRGLNEQFF. In DNA form, the CDR3 reads TGCGCCAGCAGCTTGGGGCCCTTCCGGGACAGGGGTCTGAATGAGCAGTTCTTC.

The chain has TRBV9 and TRBJ2-1; 8 bases line up with TRBD1. Germline V gene lookup returns CDR1 SGDLS and CDR2 YYNGEE. The CDR3 spans 15 residues. Trimming took 4 bases from V and 1 from J; bases not matched to a gene: 4. CDR3 amino acids: CASSPGQASYNEQFF. DNA of the CDR3: TGTGCCAGCAGCCCGGGACAGGCGTCCTACAATGAGCAGTTCTTC.

CDR3 sequence reads: CASRRPGTGPYEQYF. CDR3 in DNA: TGTGCAAGTCGCCGTCCCGGGACAGGTCCCTACGAGCAGTACTTC. The chain joins TRBV12-2 to TRBJ2-7; TRBD1 reflects the table's D call only, with no check against the DNA. TRBV12-2 is a recognized pseudogene. The CDR3 extends over 15 amino acids.

This clone was picked up a small number of times. V is TRBV6-6 and J is TRBJ2-7; a possible D gene is TRBD1 (5 bases). Germline assignment: CDR1 MNHNY and CDR2 SVGAGI (reference sequence). CDR3 length: 15 residues. V lost 0 bases to trimming and J lost 3 bases, with 12 bases between them. The DNA for the CDR3 is TGTGCCAGCAGTTACTCGACAAGGGGCCTCTACGAGCAGTACTTC. Amino acid sequence: CASSYSTRGLYEQYF.

The chain employs TRBV6-5 and TRBJ1-1; 9 bases are a match to TRBD1. Germline V lookup: CDR1 MNHEY, CDR2 SVGAGI. With 3 bases clipped from V and 5 bases from J, the junction kept 4 bases outside the gene matches. The CDR3 has 14 residues. The CDR3 here is CASSYRQGVTEAFF. CDR3 nucleotides: TGTGCCAGCAGTTATCGACAGGGGGTTACTGAAGCTTTCTTT.

This clone came up a few times. The V and J genes are TRBV29-1 and TRBJ1-5; the D gene is possibly TRBD1 (5 bases). Germline values: CDR1 SQVTM, CDR2 ANQGSEA. V lost 4 bases, J lost 7 bases, and 14 bases lay in between. This CDR3 is 13 amino acids long. This CDR3 is CSVVPRVGQPQHF. The CDR3 nucleotides read TGCAGCGTTGTGCCCAGGGTGGGGCAGCCCCAGCATTTT.

The rearrangement joins TRBV9 to TRBJ2-5; 7 nucleotides line up with TRBD2. V lost 4 bases and J lost 7; bases outside the gene matches: 13. The CDR3 is 15 amino acids. Germline values: CDR1 SGDLS, CDR2 YYNGEE. CDR3 bases: TGTGCCAGCAGCACTCTCCCGGGGGGTGAGGGGACCCAGTACTTC. The encoded protein is CASSTLPGGEGTQYF.

The chain uses TRBV5-1 and TRBJ1-4; a possible D gene is TRBD1 (5 bases). Trimming took 5 bases from V and 6 from J, leaving 17 bases between them. The CDR3 sequence is 15 residues long. Germline V gene data show CDR1 as SGHRS and CDR2 as YFSETQ. This CDR3 is CASRGRGSGYEKLFF. DNA of the CDR3: TGCGCCAGCAGGGGGAGGGGAAGCGGTTATGAAAAACTGTTTTTT.

The chain employs TRBV5-6 and TRBJ2-2; 10 nucleotides agree with TRBD1. V lost 4 bases to trimming and J lost 5 bases; unmatched junction nucleotides: 8. CDR3 length equals 16 residues. Germline assignment: CDR1 SGHDT and CDR2 YYEEEE. CDR3 bases: TGTGCCAGCAGCCGGGACAGGGGTGGTTTGACCGGGGAGCTGTTTTTT. Its translation is CASSRDRGGLTGELFF.